This entry lists 29 T cell receptor beta chains sequenced from one sample in a study of cytomegalovirus exposure and HLA in healthy donors. Use of 60 Vbeta and 13 Jbeta primers characterized the PCR. Here immunoSEQ multiplex PCR was the method, and the copy in TCRdb shows in-frame clones only, minus some. The table records tens of thousands of clones, approximately 69% of them present only once. The sequenced sample was PBMCs. All receptors derive from a middle-aged man in good health and CMV-seropositive.

V gene TRBV5-1 combines with J gene TRBJ1-1; 9 positions match TRBD1. The CDR3 is made up of 15 amino acids. V shed 4 bases and J 2 bases; nucleotides not matched to a gene: 6. Germline CDR1 SGHRS, CDR2 YFSETQ. The CDR3: CASSRLQGANTEAFF. In DNA form, the CDR3 reads TGCGCCAGCAGCCGATTACAGGGGGCTAACACTGAAGCTTTCTTT. Drawing the rest from reference TRBV5-1 and TRBJ1-1, the complete variable domain is KAGVTQTPRYLIKTRGQQVTLSCSPISGHRSVSWYQQTPGQGLQFLFEYFSETQRNKGNFPGRFSGRQFSNSRSEMNVSTLELGDSALYLCASSRLQGANTEAFFGQGTRLTVV.

This chain connects TRBV7-9 to TRBJ2-7; TRBD1 matches at 8 bases. V lost 4 bases and J lost 7; bases outside the gene matches: 12. Germline CDR1 is SEHNR and CDR2 is FQNEAQ (reference sequence). The CDR3 consists of 15 residues. The CDR3, as DNA: TGTGCCAGCAGCTCCGGACAGGGAGGAGTTAGGGAGCAGTACTTC. Translated: CASSSGQGGVREQYF.

DNA of the CDR3: TGTGCCGGGTCCGGAGTTGGGGGCCAGGTGGGCTACACCTTC. It codes for CAGSGVGGQVGYTF. This sequence joins TRBV6-1 and TRBJ1-2; TRBD1 might be the D (6 bases). This CDR3 is built from 14 residues. Deletions cut 11 bases from V and 8 bases from J, with 24 bases between. The germline V gene encodes CDR1 MNHNS and CDR2 SASEGT.

The V gene is TRBV4-2, the J gene TRBJ1-5; no clear D. CDR1 is LGHNA, CDR2 YNFKEQ, per germline. CDR3 length: 14 amino acids. Trimming removed 4 bases from V and 0 bases from J, with 7 bases in between. The CDR3 is CASSPSTSNQPQHF. CDR3 nucleotide sequence: TGTGCCAGCAGCCCGAGCACTAGCAATCAGCCCCAGCATTTT.

This clone was counted once. V and J are TRBV5-4 and TRBJ1-3; 7 bases map to TRBD1. The CDR3 covers 20 residues. Trimming cost V 4 bases and J 1 base; bases outside gene matches: 20. The V gene's germline CDR1 is SGHNT and CDR2 YYREEE (reference sequence). The CDR3 DNA follows: TGTGCCAGCAGCCCCCCGCCGGGGACAGCGACCGACGTTTCTGGAAACACCATATATTTT. Translation gives CASSPPPGTATDVSGNTIYF.

The V gene is TRBV4-1, the J gene TRBJ2-7; 7 nucleotides agree with TRBD1. CDR1 and CDR2 (germline): MGHRA, YSYEKL. Trimming took 2 bases from V and 4 from J; bases not matched to a gene: 23. The CDR3 contains 20 residues. The CDR3: CASSQTVLGLNRGLFYEQYF. CDR3 DNA: TGCGCCAGCAGCCAAACGGTCCTGGGCCTAAACAGGGGTTTATTTTACGAGCAGTACTTC.

The chain has TRBV19 and TRBJ2-3, with TRBD1 matching 9 bases. The CDR3 covers 15 residues. Trimming at V came to 6 bases and at J to 1 base, leaving 5 bases not matched to a gene. The germline gives CDR1 LNHDA, CDR2 SQIVND (reference sequence). The CDR3 sequence is CASRTRDRGTDTQYF. For the CDR3, the DNA is TGTGCCAGTAGGACCCGGGACAGGGGCACAGATACGCAGTATTTT.

This clone is large within its sample. The rearrangement joins TRBV5-1 to TRBJ1-1, with D perhaps matching TRBD1 (5 bases). The ends were cut back, 5 bases at V and 1 base at J, with 9 bases in the middle. The CDR3 has 13 residues. Per the germline V gene, CDR1 is SGHRS and CDR2 is YFSETQ. The chain's CDR3 is CASREGTNTEAFF. CDR3 nucleotide sequence: TGCGCCAGCAGGGAGGGGACGAACACTGAAGCTTTCTTT.

The chain carries TRBV7-9 and TRBJ2-2; D gene unclear. This CDR3 region has 13 residues. CDR1 and CDR2 (germline): SEHNR, FQNEAQ (reference sequence). Trimming took 2 bases from V and 8 from J, leaving 9 bases between them. CDR3 region: CASSLISQGELFF. The CDR3 bases are TGTGCCAGCAGCTTAATATCCCAGGGGGAGCTGTTTTTT.

The J gene is TRBJ2-5, the V gene TRBV7-2, with D possibly being TRBD2 (5 bases). CDR1 and CDR2 (germline): SGHTA, FQGNSA. There are 14 residues in the CDR3. V lost 1 base and J 5 bases, leaving 11 bases between the germline ends. The CDR3: CASSLVGGQETQYF. DNA for the CDR3: TGTGCCAGCAGCTTAGTAGGCGGGCAGGAGACCCAGTACTTC.

The chain couples TRBV11-3 to TRBJ2-3, with 15 bases aligning to TRBD2. CDR3 length: 17 amino acids. V shed 4 bases and J 1 base; nucleotides not matched to a gene: 3. Germline CDR1 and CDR2: SGHNT and YENEEA. The CDR3 sequence is CASSSRTSGGGTDTQYF. The CDR3 coding sequence is TGTGCCAGCAGCTCCCGGACTAGCGGGGGGGGCACAGATACGCAGTATTTT.

The chain carries TRBV2 and TRBJ2-3; TRBD1 is a possible D gene (5 bases). CDR1 is SNHLY and CDR2 is FYNNEI in the germline V gene. Trimming left V 10 bases short and J 5 bases short, with 7 bases between. This CDR3 comprises 10 residues. As DNA, the CDR3 is TGTGCCACCCAGGGAGATACGCAGTATTTT. Encoded protein: CATQGDTQYF. Looking up the rest from reference TRBV2 and TRBJ2-3 gives the full variable domain: EPEVTQTPSHQVTQMGQEVILRCVPISNHLYFYWYRQILGQKVEFLVSFYNNEISEKSEIFDDQFSVERPDGSNFTLKIRSTKLEDSAMYFCATQGDTQYFGPGTRLTVL.

V is TRBV19 and J is TRBJ2-1, with D unresolved. Deletions cut 1 base from V and 2 bases from J, with 6 bases between. CDR3 length equals 14 residues. Germline values: CDR1 LNHDA, CDR2 SQIVND (reference sequence). The DNA for the CDR3 is TGTGCCAGTAGTATAGGGCATCCCTACAATGAGCAGTTCTTC. This sequence encodes CASSIGHPYNEQFF.

The chain is built from TRBV6-1 and TRBJ2-3, with D possibly being TRBD1 (7 bases). The V gene's germline CDR1 is MNHNS and CDR2 SASEGT. V lost 6 bases, J lost 1 base, and 14 bases lay in between. This CDR3 contains 15 residues. In DNA, the CDR3 is TGTGCCAGCAGGCCTCAGGGGGGCGGCACAGATACGCAGTATTTT. Translated, it gives CASRPQGGGTDTQYF.

This clone is deemed medium-sized. This sequence joins TRBV4-3 and TRBJ1-1; D not resolved. Trimming stripped 0 bases from V and 4 bases from J, with 6 bases between. Germline V gives CDR1 LGHNA, CDR2 YSLEER. This CDR3 region has 13 residues. CDR3 nucleotide sequence: TGCGCCAGCAGCCAAGAACTAGGCACTGAAGCTTTCTTT. Translated, it gives CASSQELGTEAFF.

In its sample, this clone was seen a few times. This sequence joins TRBV30 and TRBJ2-2, with D possibly TRBD1 on 6 matching bases. The CDR3 is 16 residues long. V shed 5 bases and J shed 6 bases, with 22 bases lying between them. Germline CDR1 and CDR2: GTSNPN and SVGIG (reference sequence). CDR3 amino acids: CAWFDRTSPFPGELFF. CDR3 in DNA: TGTGCCTGGTTCGACAGGACATCACCTTTCCCCGGGGAGCTGTTTTTT.

This clone was counted once. The chain combines TRBV6-6 with TRBJ1-1, with TRBD1 as a possible D gene (5 bases). Germline V gene sequence: CDR1 MNHNY, CDR2 SVGAGI (reference sequence). Trimming pared 6 bases from V and 3 bases from J, leaving 14 bases between. The CDR3 runs 14 residues. The CDR3 region is CASSQGGRYTEAFF. The CDR3 DNA reads TGTGCCAGCAGCCAGGGCGGCAGATACACTGAAGCTTTCTTT.

The V and J genes are TRBV27 and TRBJ1-2, with D maybe TRBD1 (5 bases). V shed 4 bases and J shed 8 bases, with 11 bases lying between them. Germline V gene data show CDR1 as MNHEY and CDR2 as SMNVEV (reference sequence). The CDR3 is 12 residues long. The CDR3 DNA follows: TGTGCCAGCAGTTCTTGGGGGGAAGGCTACACCTTC. Translated, it gives CASSSWGEGYTF.

The J gene is TRBJ2-5, the V gene TRBV10-2; 12 bases map to TRBD1. Germline CDR1 is WSHSY and CDR2 is SAAADI. Germline trimming cut 6 bases from V and 5 bases from J; bases unmatched to any gene: 19. The CDR3 covers 19 residues. CDR3 sequence: CASSPSPSEGTGGKETQYF. The CDR3 DNA reads TGCGCCAGCAGCCCCAGCCCTTCAGAGGGGACAGGGGGCAAGGAGACCCAGTACTTC.

This clone came up a few times. V gene TRBV25-1 combines with J gene TRBJ2-5, with 7 bases fitting TRBD1. V gave up 3 bases and J gave up 1 base; unmatched junction bases: 11. The V gene's germline CDR1 is MGHDK and CDR2 SYGVNS. The CDR3 spans 17 residues. The CDR3 sequence is CASSDNQQGNLQETQYF. The CDR3 DNA reads TGTGCCAGCAGTGACAACCAACAGGGGAACCTCCAAGAGACCCAGTACTTC.

The chain employs TRBV7-9 and TRBJ2-1; 14 nucleotides match TRBD2. Germline V gene lookup returns CDR1 SEHNR and CDR2 FQNEAQ (reference sequence). V gave up 0 bases and J gave up 6 bases; unmatched junction bases: 10. The CDR3 is made up of 19 amino acids. As DNA, the CDR3 is TGTGCCAGCAGCTTAGCGCGACTAGCGGGGGGGCTGAGGCCCAATGAGCAGTTCTTC. Translation: CASSLARLAGGLRPNEQFF.

The rearrangement links TRBV28 to TRBJ2-6; D remains unclear. Trimming removed 3 bases from V and 4 bases from J, with 16 bases in between. Germline lookup yields CDR1 MDHEN and CDR2 SYDVKM. CDR3 length: 17 residues. In DNA form, the CDR3 reads TGTGCCAGCAGTTTTGGCGCGCGGATTACCGGGGCCAACGTCCTGACTTTC. It translates to CASSFGARITGANVLTF.

This clone has a single count. The chain couples TRBV10-1 to TRBJ2-5; 7 bases map to TRBD1. The J call may be incorrect, as the DNA end agrees better with TRBJ2-7. The germline V gene has CDR1 WNHNN and CDR2 SYGVQD (reference sequence). The CDR3 consists of 13 residues. CDR3 sequence: CASTPTGTYEQYF. CDR3 coding DNA: TGCGCCAGCACTCCGACAGGGACCTACGAGCAGTACTTC.

V and J are TRBV2 and TRBJ2-7; TRBD1 agrees at 7 bases. This CDR3 contains 14 residues. Per germline, CDR1 SNHLY and CDR2 FYNNEI. V dropped 8 bases and J dropped 2; count of bases not matched to a gene: 9. This CDR3 is CASRAGTETYEQYF. CDR3 coding DNA: TGTGCCAGCCGGGCCGGGACAGAAACCTACGAGCAGTACTTC.

The rearrangement links TRBV11-2 to TRBJ2-1; possibly TRBD1 for D (6 bases). The germline CDR1 and CDR2 sequences are SGHAT and FQNNGV. CDR3 length: 14 amino acids. V shed 6 bases and J shed 2 bases, with 11 bases lying between them. In nucleotides, the CDR3 is TGTGCCAGCAGAGGACAGAGCACCTACAATGAGCAGTTCTTC. Translated, it gives CASRGQSTYNEQFF.

The V gene is TRBV28, the J gene TRBJ1-1; D unclear. The ends were cut back, 7 bases at V and 7 bases at J, with 19 bases in the middle. The CDR3 has 14 amino acids. Germline-derived CDR1 and CDR2 are MDHEN and SYDVKM. The CDR3 DNA reads as TGTGCCAGCAACCTAGAGGGCCTCGGACGTGAAGCTTTCTTT. This codes for CASNLEGLGREAFF.

This chain links TRBV5-1 with TRBJ1-1, with D perhaps TRBD1 (6 bases). V lost 3 bases to trimming and J lost 1 base, with 13 bases between them. CDR3 length: 15 residues. Germline V gene lookup returns CDR1 SGHRS and CDR2 YFSETQ. CDR3 region: CASSSRGTGNTEAFF. The CDR3 DNA is TGCGCCAGCAGCTCAAGGGGGACGGGGAACACTGAAGCTTTCTTT. The full variable domain, rest sourced from reference TRBV5-1 and TRBJ1-1, is KAGVTQTPRYLIKTRGQQVTLSCSPISGHRSVSWYQQTPGQGLQFLFEYFSETQRNKGNFPGRFSGRQFSNSRSEMNVSTLELGDSALYLCASSSRGTGNTEAFFGQGTRLTVV.

The chain combines TRBV7-8 with TRBJ2-3; D unresolved. Trimming cost V 0 bases and J 7 bases, with 5 bases left between them. Germline V gene lookup returns CDR1 SGHVS and CDR2 FQNEAQ. The CDR3 spans 12 residues. DNA of the CDR3: TGTGCCAGCAGCTTAGCCCCAAATACGCAGTATTTT. It translates to CASSLAPNTQYF.

The genes are TRBV10-1 and TRBJ2-1; no firm D call. The germline gives CDR1 WNHNN, CDR2 SYGVQD (reference sequence). The V gene lost 0 bases and the J gene lost 0 bases, with 9 bases spanning the gap. The CDR3 extends over 16 amino acids. The CDR3 DNA reads as TGCGCCAGCAGTGAGTCCGGCGGTAGCTCCTACAATGAGCAGTTCTTC. This codes for CASSESGGSSYNEQFF.